A single sample is the source of the 12 T cell receptor beta chains below, sequenced in a study of a mutant IDH1 vaccine in newly diagnosed glioma. These receptors are not linked to any known antigen. Time point meaning: week 47, end of study. Doses comprised 300 ug of mutant IDH1 20-mer peptide each, plus topical imiquimod. Clones were read by immunoSEQ multiplex PCR, and TCRdb kept only the in-frame ones, dropping some. Counted here are around 23,000 clones, 80% to 85% occurring once; the ten biggest clones make up approximately 3%. Sequencing used PBMCs, obtained from a glioma patient whose treatment included an IDH1 peptide vaccine. The source of these receptors is a middle-aged man with glioma.

The CDR3 spells CASSLDGYFNEKLFF. CDR3 nucleotide sequence: TGTGCCAGCAGCTTGGATGGCTACTTTAATGAAAAACTGTTTTTT. V usage is TRBV5-4 and J usage is TRBJ1-4; D remains unclear. This CDR3 has 15 amino acids. Germline CDR1 reads SGHNT; CDR2 reads YYREEE (reference sequence). The V end lost 0 bases, the J end lost 4 bases, and 10 bases lay between the germline ends.

The gene calls are TRBV29-1 and TRBJ1-1, with 9 bases that match TRBD1. The V gene end was trimmed by 6 bases and the J gene end by 2 bases; junction bases not matched to a gene: 4. From germline, CDR1 is SQVTM and CDR2 ANQGSEA. This CDR3 spans 13 amino acids. The CDR3 DNA reads as TGCAGCGTAACGGGACAGGGCAACACTGAAGCTTTCTTT. It translates to CSVTGQGNTEAFF.

J is TRBJ2-3 and V is TRBV2; 8 bases match TRBD2. The CDR3 contains 16 residues. The germline V gene encodes CDR1 SNHLY and CDR2 FYNNEI. V was clipped by 7 bases and J by 0 bases; unmatched bases: 9. CDR3 coding DNA: TGTGCCAGCACTCTAGGAGGGACTAGAAGCACAGATACGCAGTATTTT. It yields the protein CASTLGGTRSTDTQYF.

The chain has TRBV9 and TRBJ2-7; the match to TRBD2 covers 9 bases. After removal of 3 bases from V and 4 bases from J, the junction contained 8 bases not matched to a gene. Germline V gene data show CDR1 as SGDLS and CDR2 as YYNGEE. The CDR3 has 15 amino acids. For the CDR3, the DNA is TGTGCCAGCAGCGGTAGCGGGAGTCTTGAATACGAGCAGTACTTC. Translating gives CASSGSGSLEYEQYF.

V gene TRBV6-4 combines with J gene TRBJ2-1; no firm D call. The germline CDR1 and CDR2 sequences are MRHNA and SNTAGT. This CDR3 is built from 13 residues. Trimming cost V 1 base and J 8 bases, with 9 bases left between them. The CDR3 loop is CASSDYSRDEQFF. CDR3 coding DNA: TGTGCCAGCAGTGACTATTCAAGGGATGAGCAGTTCTTC.

Of note for this clone: Compared with germline, one end of the junction differs, possibly owing to a read error. V and J are TRBV4-1 and TRBJ2-7, with TRBD2 matching 8 bases. Germline CDR1 MGHRA, CDR2 YSYEKL. This CDR3 has 13 amino acids. The CDR3 nucleotides are TGCGCCAGCAGCCAAGAGTTAGGCGGGAGGCTTACGTTC. It specifies CASSQELGGRLTF.

The V call is TRBV5-1, the J call TRBJ2-7, with 7 bases matching TRBD1. J was trimmed by 3 bases and V by 2 bases; bases with no gene match: 5. Looked up from germline, CDR1 is SGHRS and CDR2 is YFSETQ. The length of the CDR3 is 14 residues. The CDR3 DNA follows: TGCGCCAGCAGCTTATGGGACAGCAACTACGAGCAGTACTTC. Its translation: CASSLWDSNYEQYF.

The chain recombines TRBV7-9 with TRBJ2-1; tentative D call: TRBD1 (6 bases). V was trimmed by 10 bases and J by 7 bases, leaving 23 bases between them. Germline CDR1 reads SEHNR; CDR2 reads FQNEAQ (reference sequence). The length of the CDR3 is 15 residues. The DNA of the CDR3 is TGTGCCACGACGTACGGGGCAGGGGTGGGGAATGAGCAGTTCTTC. Translated, it gives CATTYGAGVGNEQFF.

V gene TRBV7-2 combines with J gene TRBJ1-5, with TRBD1 matching over 8 bases. Germline V lookup: CDR1 SGHTA, CDR2 FQGNSA. This CDR3 comprises 18 residues. The junction had 9 bases not matched to a gene; V was cut back by 1 base and J by 1 base. CDR3 DNA sequence: TGTGCCAGCAGCTTAGAATGGCAGGGGGCGCGAAGCAATCAGCCCCAGCATTTT. This translates into CASSLEWQGARSNQPQHF.

This clone was recorded only once. The chain links TRBV12-5 to TRBJ2-7; 9 positions agree with TRBD2. Germline lookup yields CDR1 LGHNT and CDR2 FRNRAP. The CDR3 length is 15 residues. Unmatched junction bases numbered 7, after V lost 3 bases and J lost 4 bases. The CDR3 DNA reads as TGTGCTAGTGGTTTTGGCACTAGCGGGTTTTACGAGCAGTACTTC. Its translation is CASGFGTSGFYEQYF.

V and J are TRBV28 and TRBJ1-2, with TRBD1 identical over 9 bases. This CDR3 has 14 amino acids. Unmatched junction bases numbered 1, after V lost 1 base and J lost 4 bases. Germline CDR1 reads MDHEN; CDR2 reads SYDVKM. CDR3 sequence: CASSLSTGGYGYTF. Here the CDR3 DNA reads TGTGCCAGCAGTTTATCGACAGGGGGCTATGGCTACACCTTC.

DNA for the CDR3: TGCGCCAGCAGCCAACTGACAGGGGGTAGGGAGACCCAGTACTTC. Translating gives CASSQLTGGRETQYF. This chain uses TRBV4-1 with TRBJ2-5; 9 bases align to TRBD1. Unmatched junction bases numbered 6, after V lost 2 bases and J lost 5 bases. This CDR3 is 15 amino acids long. CDR1 MGHRA and CDR2 YSYEKL come from the germline V gene.